This paragraph reports one T cell receptor beta chain. There are 13 residues in the CDR3. Germline CDR1 is PRHDT and CDR2 is FYEKMQ (reference sequence). The trim removed 5 bases at V and 6 bases at J, leaving 3 bases unmatched. In the original analysis: The assay estimated nucleated cells by amplifying reference gene primers. TCRdb's table, derived via immunoSEQ multiplex PCR, lists solely in-frame clones and lacks some. The D gene and trimming were derived from the DNA, and the V and J assignments and clone size from that table. This table has hundreds of thousands of clones, roughly 89% appearing once. These data are taken from a study of blood T cell repertoires in COVID-19. Study summary: Samples representing acute and convalescent COVID-19 were sourced from the United States, Italy and Spain. T cells, B-cell-depleted T cells, or PBMCs supplied cDNA or gDNA.

The gene calls are TRBV13 and TRBJ2-2; TRBD1 matches 7 bases. Material: peripheral blood. This receptor was obtained from a woman aged 25 to 39 with active or convalescent COVID-19. Here the CDR3 DNA reads TGTGCCAGCAGCCCCACAGGGGCCGGGGAGCTGTTTTTT. It codes for CASSPTGAGELFF.